Below are 32 T cell receptor beta chains sequenced from a single sample in a study of blood T cells in healthy people across ages. Primers used in a second PCR of roughly 6 to 12 cycles were a sample-barcoded 5' primer and a J-beta primer mix. TCRdb re-derived calls from the 5' RACE reads in MiXCR, one entry per CDR3 protein. Seen here are hundreds of thousands of distinct CDR3 sequences, 22% observed once, and the top ten hold 20% to 25%. Sequencing input: blood. Receptor source: a man aged 65 to 85 in good health.

V gene TRBV18 combines with J gene TRBJ2-5; D gene ambiguous. V was shortened by 4 bases and J by 3 bases, with 12 bases between the two germline ends. The CDR3 consists of 14 residues. The germline V gene encodes CDR1 KGHSH and CDR2 LQKENI. The CDR3 nucleotides read TGTGCCAGCTCACGGGCAGCCCGGGAAGAGACCCAGTACTTC. Translation: CASSRAAREETQYF.

This clonotype was detected only a few times. The chain employs TRBV14 and TRBJ1-2; D uncertain. Trimming left V 6 bases short and J 4 bases short, with 12 bases between. The germline CDR1 and CDR2 sequences are SGHDN and FVKESK. The CDR3 loop spans 13 amino acids. The CDR3 DNA is TGTGCCAGCAGTCCTACAACAAGCTATGGCTACACCTTC. It encodes CASSPTTSYGYTF.

The chain couples TRBV6-5 to TRBJ1-5; D possibly corresponds to TRBD1 (5 bases). The CDR3 length is 18 residues. Trimming stripped 4 bases from V and 1 base from J, with 20 bases between. The germline V gene has CDR1 MNHEY and CDR2 SVGAGI. The CDR3, as DNA: TGTGCCAGCAGTTGGGACGCGCCAGCTCGGGGAAGCAATCAGCCCCAGCATTTT. Its protein is CASSWDAPARGSNQPQHF.

This clonotype was recorded a few times. The gene calls are TRBV28 and TRBJ2-5; D gene uncertain. The CDR3 contains 14 residues. Trimming removed 6 bases at V and 0 bases at J, with 11 bases between. Germline V CDR1 and CDR2: MDHEN, SYDVKM. CDR3 in DNA: TGTGCCAGCAGAACTAAGGGAAACCAAGAGACCCAGTACTTC. It yields the protein CASRTKGNQETQYF.

The CDR3 region has the DNA TGTGCCAGCAGCACCCGGTCCAGGGCAGAGACCCAGTACTTC. It encodes CASSTRSRAETQYF. The chain employs TRBV7-2 and TRBJ2-7; TRBD1 is a possible D gene (5 bases). The end of the DNA fits TRBJ2-5 better, so the J call may be wrong. This CDR3 is 14 amino acids long. CDR1 SGHTA and CDR2 FQGNSA come from the germline V gene.

The chain is built from TRBV5-1 and TRBJ2-5; D unclear. CDR1 and CDR2 (germline): SGHRS, YFSETQ. CDR3 length: 15 amino acids. Trimming pared 7 bases from V and 1 base from J, leaving 17 bases between. This CDR3 reads CASRRQSYTQETQYF. The CDR3 coding sequence is TGCGCCAGCCGGCGGCAGTCTTACACCCAAGAGACCCAGTACTTC.

In this sample, this clonotype turned up a few times. V usage is TRBV29-1 and J usage is TRBJ1-1, with D uncertain. Trimming removed 3 bases from V and 4 bases from J, with 12 bases in between. Germline V gene lookup returns CDR1 SQVTM and CDR2 ANQGSEA. The CDR3 covers 13 residues. CDR3 nucleotides: TGCAGCGTTGATATAGGGTTGGGCACTGAAGCTTTCTTT. Translating it yields CSVDIGLGTEAFF.

This clonotype was observed many times. The rearrangement links TRBV6-6 to TRBJ1-5; no clear D gene. Looked up from germline, CDR1 is MNHNY and CDR2 is SVGAGI (reference sequence). The germline V and J ends were trimmed by 2 bases and 7 bases, with 12 bases remaining between them. The CDR3 runs to 14 residues. The CDR3 is CASSYTEREQPQHF. The CDR3 nucleotides are TGTGCCAGCAGTTACACTGAGAGGGAACAGCCCCAGCATTTT.

This clonotype was counted a few times. The chain uses TRBV3-1 and TRBJ2-5, with D tentatively TRBD2 (5 bases). Germline CDR1 LGHDT, CDR2 YNNKEL (reference sequence). V lost 2 bases to trimming and J lost 1 base, with 14 bases between them. The CDR3 extends over 16 amino acids. DNA of the CDR3: TGTGCCAGCAGCCAAACAAGGCCGGGATTCCAAGAGACCCAGTACTTC. Protein sequence: CASSQTRPGFQETQYF.

This clonotype came up many times. V and J are TRBV20-1 and TRBJ2-7, with 8 bases identical to TRBD1. CDR3 size: 12 residues. The germline gives CDR1 DFQATT, CDR2 SNEGSKA (reference sequence). J gave up 3 bases and V 6 bases, and 4 bases lay outside the gene matches. CDR3 bases: TGCAGTGCAACCGGGACAGGCTACGAGCAGTACGTC. Its translation: CSATGTGYEQYV.

CDR3 region: CASSQDRGERLTDTQYF. The CDR3 region has the DNA TGCGCCAGCAGCCAAGATCGAGGAGAGCGACTCACAGATACGCAGTATTTT. The chain employs TRBV4-1 and TRBJ2-3; D unclear. V gave up 0 bases and J gave up 2 bases, with 15 bases separating them. The CDR3 spans 17 residues. In germline, CDR1 is MGHRA, CDR2 YSYEKL.

In this sample, this clonotype turned up a few times. V usage is TRBV5-6 and J usage is TRBJ1-1; 9 bases line up with TRBD1. After removal of 4 bases from V and 11 bases from J, the junction contained 9 bases not matched to a gene. Germline V lookup: CDR1 SGHDT, CDR2 YYEEEE. The CDR3 has 13 residues. This CDR3 reads CASSVDRGVTAFF. CDR3 DNA sequence: TGTGCCAGCAGCGTCGACAGGGGGGTAACGGCTTTCTTT.

This chain connects TRBV9 to TRBJ2-3; D might be TRBD1 (6 bases). Per germline, CDR1 SGDLS and CDR2 YYNGEE. V lost 4 bases and J lost 14, with 20 bases in between. The CDR3 runs 13 residues. Here the CDR3 DNA reads TGTGCCAGCAGCCCCCGACTGGACAGTCCTGCGTATTTT. It specifies CASSPRLDSPAYF.

This chain uses TRBV7-9 with TRBJ2-3; 7 bases fit TRBD2. Trimming took 7 bases from V and 4 from J; bases not matched to a gene: 11. The germline gives CDR1 SEHNR, CDR2 FQNEAQ (reference sequence). This CDR3 region has 15 residues. As DNA, the CDR3 is TGTGCCAGCACCCTCCGGGCGGGAGTGGCAGATACGCAGTATTTT. This encodes CASTLRAGVADTQYF.

This clonotype was picked up a small number of times. This chain links TRBV7-2 with TRBJ2-1; 11 bases agree with TRBD2. This CDR3 spans 17 amino acids. J was trimmed by 2 bases and V by 4 bases; bases with no gene match: 7. Germline CDR1 and CDR2: SGHTA and FQGNSA. The CDR3 loop is CASSSQSSGRAYNEQFF. CDR3 sequence (DNA): TGTGCCAGCAGCTCCCAAAGTAGCGGGAGGGCCTACAATGAGCAGTTCTTC.

This clonotype has ten or more counts. CDR3 nucleotide sequence: TGTGCCAGCAGCTTAGAGGGCGCCTACGAGTATACGCAGTATTTT. It codes for CASSLEGAYEYTQYF. V gene TRBV11-2 combines with J gene TRBJ2-3; D gene unclear. Trimming removed 0 bases at V and 7 bases at J, with 14 bases between. CDR3 length: 15 amino acids. The germline V gene has CDR1 SGHAT and CDR2 FQNNGV.

The genes are TRBV12-3 or TRBV12-4 and TRBJ2-1; TRBD2 matches 10 bases. The CDR3 spans 17 residues. The trim removed 4 bases at V and 8 bases at J, leaving 14 bases unmatched. In DNA, the CDR3 is TGTGCCAGCAGTTCCAGAACCGTAGCGGGAGGTCGTTATGAGCAGTTCTTC. Its translation is CASSSRTVAGGRYEQFF.

The chain links TRBV20-1 to TRBJ2-1, with 7 bases aligning to TRBD2. The V segment lost 0 bases and the J segment 3 bases; nucleotides outside the gene matches: 8. The CDR3 sequence is 16 residues long. From germline, CDR1 is DFQATT and CDR2 SNEGSKA (reference sequence). CDR3 region: CSARDPLAGDYNEQFF. The CDR3 bases are TGCAGTGCTAGAGATCCCCTCGCGGGAGACTACAATGAGCAGTTCTTC.

This sequence joins TRBV5-1 and TRBJ2-5; D call uncertain. TRBJ2-7 explains the end of the DNA better; the J call may be wrong. The CDR3 runs 15 residues. Per germline, CDR1 SGHRS and CDR2 YFSETQ. CDR3 DNA: TGCGCCAGCAGCTTGGGGCAGAACCCCTCCTACGAGCAGTACTTC. Translation gives CASSLGQNPSYEQYF.

This clonotype was seen many times. The CDR3 spells CASSEHSANYGYTF. The DNA for the CDR3 is TGTGCCAGCAGTGAACATTCAGCTAACTATGGCTACACCTTC. The rearrangement links TRBV25-1 to TRBJ1-2; no reliable D call. CDR1 and CDR2 (germline): MGHDK, SYGVNS. The CDR3 extends over 14 amino acids. V lost 2 bases to trimming and J lost 0 bases, with 7 bases between them.

The chain carries TRBV7-2 and TRBJ2-1; TRBD2 matches 11 bases. In germline, CDR1 is SGHTA, CDR2 FQGNSA. The length of the CDR3 is 18 residues. J was trimmed by 2 bases and V by 5 bases; bases with no gene match: 11. CDR3 loop: CASSPRALAGGAYNEQFF. Here the CDR3 DNA reads TGTGCCAGCAGCCCAAGAGCCCTAGCGGGGGGCGCCTACAATGAGCAGTTCTTC.

This clonotype was counted a few times. V usage is TRBV20-1 and J usage is TRBJ1-1; the D is unclear. The CDR3 spans 15 residues. V dropped 0 bases and J dropped 6 bases, with 17 bases sitting between them. CDR1 and CDR2 (germline): DFQATT, SNEGSKA (reference sequence). The CDR3 loop is CSARDPGGPLAEAFF. In DNA, the CDR3 is TGCAGTGCTAGAGATCCAGGAGGACCTCTAGCTGAAGCTTTCTTT.

V usage is TRBV5-1 and J usage is TRBJ2-7, with D maybe TRBD1 (6 bases). Looked up from germline, CDR1 is SGHRS and CDR2 is YFSETQ. CDR3 length: 15 amino acids. Trimming shortened V by 4 bases and J by 2 bases, and 16 bases separated the two germline ends. DNA for the CDR3: TGCGCCAGCAGCCCTCGGACAGCAGGGGCCTACGAGCAGTACTTC. The encoded protein is CASSPRTAGAYEQYF.

V and J are TRBV7-8 and TRBJ1-2; a weak D match, TRBD1 (6 bases). The V gene's germline CDR1 is SGHVS and CDR2 FQNEAQ. Trimming removed 5 bases from V and 10 bases from J, with 26 bases in between. CDR3 length equals 16 residues. CDR3 sequence: CASSQFIAGGAEAYTF. The CDR3 DNA follows: TGTGCCAGCAGCCAGTTTATAGCGGGGGGCGCGGAAGCCTACACCTTC.

This rearrangement joins TRBV12-3 or TRBV12-4 to TRBJ1-2, with unresolved D. V dropped 0 bases and J dropped 8 bases, with 10 bases sitting between them. There are 13 residues in the CDR3. The CDR3 loop is CASSLARRAGYTF. In DNA form, the CDR3 reads TGTGCCAGCAGTTTAGCGCGAAGGGCCGGCTACACCTTC.

Here the CDR3 DNA reads TGTGCCAGCAGCAGGGGCCTGGGAGGCACTGAAGCTTTCTTT. Translating it yields CASSRGLGGTEAFF. The genes are TRBV7-8 and TRBJ1-1; D may be TRBD1 (5 bases). This CDR3 has 14 residues. The ends were cut back, 5 bases at V and 4 bases at J, with 14 bases in the middle. Germline loops: CDR1 SGHVS, CDR2 FQNEAQ.

This clonotype turned up a few times. The chain joins TRBV27 to TRBJ2-1; 7 bases line up with TRBD2. CDR3 length equals 16 residues. Germline lookup yields CDR1 MNHEY and CDR2 SMNVEV (reference sequence). V lost 2 bases to trimming and J lost 7 bases; unmatched junction nucleotides: 11. CDR3 in amino acids: CASSLNWRLAVNEQFF. The CDR3 DNA reads as TGTGCCAGCAGTTTAAATTGGAGACTAGCTGTAAATGAGCAGTTCTTC.

The chain links TRBV5-1 to TRBJ2-5; D perhaps matches TRBD1 (5 bases). The tail of the sequence fits TRBJ2-1 better, so the J call may be wrong. The CDR3 is made up of 15 amino acids. Germline CDR1 is SGHRS and CDR2 is YFSETQ. DNA of the CDR3: TGCGCCAGCAGCTTTGGCAGGGTCGGGTCGGCTGAGCAGTTCTTC. The encoded protein is CASSFGRVGSAEQFF.

This clonotype came up many times. V usage is TRBV12-3 or TRBV12-4 and J usage is TRBJ2-5, with TRBD2 matching over 13 bases. V was clipped by 6 bases and J by 5 bases; unmatched bases: 3. This CDR3 has 14 residues. In nucleotides, the CDR3 is TGTGCCAGCAGCCCGGGACTAGCGGGGGAGACCCAGTACTTC. Residues: CASSPGLAGETQYF.

The sample holds a few counts of this clonotype. The rearrangement joins TRBV20-1 to TRBJ1-1; 8 bases match TRBD1. This CDR3 is 13 amino acids long. Unmatched junction bases numbered 7, after V lost 5 bases and J lost 5 bases. The germline gives CDR1 DFQATT, CDR2 SNEGSKA (reference sequence). CDR3 sequence (DNA): TGCAGTGCTGAGGGGACAGGTGAGACTGAAGCTTTCTTT. This codes for CSAEGTGETEAFF.

This clonotype was found a few times. The V gene is TRBV9, the J gene TRBJ2-3; 8 bases match TRBD1. V trimming: 4 bases; J trimming: 4 bases; junction bases outside the gene matches: 5. This CDR3 spans 14 amino acids. The germline V gene encodes CDR1 SGDLS and CDR2 YYNGEE. Written as DNA, the CDR3 is TGTGCCAGCAGCCACTGGACAGGGCCAGATACGCAGTATTTT. It is translated as CASSHWTGPDTQYF.

The genes are TRBV5-6 and TRBJ2-7; no reliable D call. Germline V gene sequence: CDR1 SGHDT, CDR2 YYEEEE. V was clipped by 5 bases and J by 2 bases, with 11 bases between them. The CDR3 extends over 13 amino acids. The CDR3 reads CASRTYKAYEQYF. The CDR3 nucleotides are TGTGCCAGCAGAACCTACAAAGCCTACGAGCAGTACTTC.